The 15 T cell receptor beta chains below were found in one sample sequenced in a study of blood T cell repertoires in COVID-19. Using immunoSEQ multiplex PCR, the repertoire was profiled, and TCRdb retains in-frame clones only, with some absent. The sample lists about 100,000 clones, about 88% occurring once. The sequencing sample was made of peripheral blood. Receptor source: a man aged 25 to 45 in a cohort sampled during active COVID-19.

The gene calls are TRBV7-2 and TRBJ2-3; D gene uncertain. The CDR3 has 13 residues. CDR1 and CDR2 (germline): SGHTA, FQGNSA. The V gene lost 5 bases and the J gene lost 5 bases, with 11 bases spanning the gap. The CDR3 spells CASSLFPRDTQYF. CDR3 nucleotide sequence: TGTGCCAGCAGCCTCTTCCCCCGAGATACGCAGTATTTT.

The chain combines TRBV27 with TRBJ1-5; TRBD1 matches at 9 bases. The CDR3 is 14 amino acids. V shed 5 bases, J shed 5 bases, and the junction held 4 bases outside the gene matches. Germline values: CDR1 MNHEY, CDR2 SMNVEV (reference sequence). The CDR3 bases are TGTGCCAGCAGTCCAACAGGGGGCCATCAGCCCCAGCATTTT. Translation gives CASSPTGGHQPQHF.

The chain is built from TRBV7-2 and TRBJ2-2; D remains ambiguous. Deletions cut 1 base from V and 5 bases from J, with 8 bases between. The CDR3 covers 14 residues. Germline-derived CDR1 and CDR2 are SGHTA and FQGNSA. The CDR3 DNA is TGTGCCAGCAGCTTAGACTATGAGACCGGGGAGCTGTTTTTT. Protein product: CASSLDYETGELFF.

The sample holds one count of this clone. The chain combines TRBV25-1 with TRBJ2-1; 8 bases fit TRBD1. The trim removed 5 bases at V and 0 bases at J, leaving 6 bases unmatched. The germline V gene has CDR1 MGHDK and CDR2 SYGVNS. The CDR3 is 16 residues long. For the CDR3, the DNA is TGTGCCAGCAGTACCACAACAGGGGGCTCCTACAATGAGCAGTTCTTC. Encoded protein: CASSTTTGGSYNEQFF.

The chain joins TRBV4-1 to TRBJ2-3; 7 bases map to TRBD1. The CDR3 has 15 amino acids. J gave up 4 bases and V 3 bases, and 7 bases lay outside the gene matches. The V gene's germline CDR1 is MGHRA and CDR2 YSYEKL. DNA for the CDR3: TGCGCCAGCAGCCATAGACAGGGATGGTCAGATACGCAGTATTTT. It encodes CASSHRQGWSDTQYF.

The V call is TRBV6-2 or TRBV6-3, the J call TRBJ2-5; 12 bases fit TRBD2. Germline V gives CDR1 MNHEY, CDR2 SVGEGT. This CDR3 contains 15 residues. The V and J ends lost 2 bases and 5 bases, in that order; junction bases with no gene match: 3. The CDR3 DNA sequence: TGTGCCAGCAGTTACGGACTAGCGGGGCGGGAGACCCAGTACTTC. This sequence encodes CASSYGLAGRETQYF.

This chain uses TRBV24-1 with TRBJ2-3, with TRBD2 identical over 15 bases. The V and J ends lost 2 bases and 0 bases, in that order; junction bases with no gene match: 8. Looked up from germline, CDR1 is KGHDR and CDR2 is SFDVKD. The CDR3 consists of 20 residues. The CDR3 DNA reads TGTGCCACCAGTGATTCCGGGACTAGCGGGGGGTACATAAGCACAGATACGCAGTATTTT. Its protein is CATSDSGTSGGYISTDTQYF.

This chain connects TRBV7-2 to TRBJ2-1; D is possibly TRBD2 (7 bases). Germline values: CDR1 SGHTA, CDR2 FQGNSA. The CDR3 is 14 residues long. Trimming cost V 4 bases and J 8 bases, with 15 bases left between them. The CDR3 nucleotides read TGTGCCAGCAGCTCCCTGGGCGGGGGCTATGAGCAGTTCTTC. This translates into CASSSLGGGYEQFF.

The rearrangement uses TRBV7-9 and TRBJ1-4; D might be TRBD1 (6 bases). The CDR3 has 13 residues. The germline V gene has CDR1 SEHNR and CDR2 FQNEAQ (reference sequence). Trimming stripped 10 bases from V and 4 bases from J, with 13 bases between. CDR3 DNA: TGTGCCACCCTACAGGGAAATAATGAAAAACTGTTTTTT. Its protein product is CATLQGNNEKLFF. Looking up the rest from reference TRBV7-9 and TRBJ1-4 gives the full variable domain: DTGVSQNPRHKITKRGQNVTFRCDPISEHNRLYWYRQTLGQGPEFLTYFQNEAQLEKSRLLSDRFSAERPKGSFSTLEIQRTEQGDSAMYLCATLQGNNEKLFFGSGTQLSVL.

This chain joins TRBV7-2 and TRBJ2-6; 7 nucleotides line up with TRBD2. Germline V gene data show CDR1 as SGHTA and CDR2 as FQGNSA. The CDR3 is made up of 16 amino acids. J gave up 4 bases and V 5 bases, and 8 bases lay outside the gene matches. DNA of the CDR3: TGTGCCAGCAGCCCCCCCGGGAGGACGGGGGCCAACGTCCTGACTTTC. It is translated as CASSPPGRTGANVLTF.

The CDR3 nucleotides read TGTGCCAGCAGCCTCCGGGGGAACACTGAAGCTTTCTTT. It specifies CASSLRGNTEAFF. The rearrangement links TRBV12-3 or TRBV12-4 to TRBJ1-1, with D unclear. V was cut by 6 bases and J by 1 base, with 9 bases left in between. The CDR3 contains 13 residues.

The V call is TRBV5-3, the J call TRBJ2-6; TRBD2 matches 8 bases. TRBV5-3 carries the ORF label, with uncertain function. With V trimmed by 4 bases and J by 2 bases, 17 bases remained unmatched. The CDR3 extends over 20 amino acids. The DNA for the CDR3 is TGTGCCAGAAGCCCGGACGCAGGGAATCGGGGGGGTGCTGGGGCCAACGTCCTGACTTTC. It translates to CARSPDAGNRGGAGANVLTF.

The chain carries TRBV7-2 and TRBJ2-3; 9 nucleotides align to TRBD1. Unmatched junction bases numbered 4, after V lost 5 bases and J lost 1 base. CDR3 size: 15 residues. Germline CDR1 is SGHTA and CDR2 is FQGNSA. The CDR3 sequence is CASSRDRERTDTQYF. DNA for the CDR3: TGTGCCAGCAGCCGGGACAGGGAACGCACAGATACGCAGTATTTT.

J is TRBJ2-3 and V is TRBV7-2; 9 bases are a match to TRBD2. Germline V lookup: CDR1 SGHTA, CDR2 FQGNSA. This CDR3 is built from 19 residues. The V gene end was trimmed by 1 base and the J gene end by 5 bases; junction bases not matched to a gene: 16. CDR3 sequence reads: CASSLVSSGGGAGQDTQYF. The CDR3 DNA is TGTGCCAGCAGCTTAGTGTCGTCGGGCGGGGGGGCAGGTCAAGATACGCAGTATTTT.

This clone was detected a few times. V is TRBV7-9 and J is TRBJ1-5; TRBD1 aligns across 9 bases. Germline V CDR1 and CDR2: SEHNR, FQNEAQ (reference sequence). Trimming at V came to 5 bases and at J to 0 bases, leaving 8 bases not matched to a gene. The CDR3 totals 17 residues. The CDR3 DNA sequence: TGTGCCAGCAGCACCGGGACAGGGTTGGATAGCAATCAGCCCCAGCATTTT. Protein: CASSTGTGLDSNQPQHF.